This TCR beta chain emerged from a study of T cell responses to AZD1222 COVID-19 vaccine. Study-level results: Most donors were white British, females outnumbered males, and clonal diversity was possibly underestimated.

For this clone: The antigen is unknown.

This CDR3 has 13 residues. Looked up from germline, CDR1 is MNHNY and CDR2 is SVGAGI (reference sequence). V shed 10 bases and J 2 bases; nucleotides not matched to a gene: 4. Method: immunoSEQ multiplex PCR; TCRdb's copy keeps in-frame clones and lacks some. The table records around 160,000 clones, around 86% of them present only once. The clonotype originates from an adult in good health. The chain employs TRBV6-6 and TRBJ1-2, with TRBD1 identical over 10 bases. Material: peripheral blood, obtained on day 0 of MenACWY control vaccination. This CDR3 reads CATGDRGNYGYTF. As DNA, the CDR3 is TGTGCCACCGGGGACAGGGGAAACTATGGCTACACCTTC.